The clone carrying this T cell receptor beta chain was seen a handful of times. CDR1 is SGDLS, CDR2 YYNGEE, per germline. Trimming removed 3 bases from V and 0 bases from J, with 7 bases in between. This CDR3 region has 14 residues. The entry originates in a study of T cells after yellow fever vaccination. A single record per CDR3 protein comes from TCRdb applying MiXCR to the 5' RACE reads. Of about 85,000 distinct CDR3 sequences listed, more than 10% were seen once; the top ten hold 20% to 25%. The sequence derives from a man younger than 35 who received the YFV17D yellow fever vaccine. This sequence joins TRBV9 and TRBJ1-3, with D tentatively TRBD1 (5 bases). Here the sequenced sample was CD8+ T cells not binding an NS4B(214-222) dextramer, sorted from PBMCs, taken about 20 days after the first yellow fever vaccination. The CDR3 protein is CASSGGSSGNTIYF. As DNA, the CDR3 is TGTGCCAGCAGCGGGGGGAGCTCTGGAAACACCATATATTTT.